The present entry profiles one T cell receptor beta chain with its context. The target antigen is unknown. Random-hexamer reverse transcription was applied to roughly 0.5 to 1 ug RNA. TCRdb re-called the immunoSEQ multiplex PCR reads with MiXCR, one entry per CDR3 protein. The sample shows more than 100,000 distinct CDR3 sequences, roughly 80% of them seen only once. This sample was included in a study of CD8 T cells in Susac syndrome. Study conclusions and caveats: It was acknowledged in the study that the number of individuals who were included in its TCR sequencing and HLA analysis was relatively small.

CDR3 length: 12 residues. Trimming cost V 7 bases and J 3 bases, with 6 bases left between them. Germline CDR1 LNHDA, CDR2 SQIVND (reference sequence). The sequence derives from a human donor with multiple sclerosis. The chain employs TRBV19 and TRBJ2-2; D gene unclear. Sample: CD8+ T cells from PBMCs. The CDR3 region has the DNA TGTGCCAGTATTGAAGACACCGGGGAGCTGTTTTTT. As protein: CASIEDTGELFF.